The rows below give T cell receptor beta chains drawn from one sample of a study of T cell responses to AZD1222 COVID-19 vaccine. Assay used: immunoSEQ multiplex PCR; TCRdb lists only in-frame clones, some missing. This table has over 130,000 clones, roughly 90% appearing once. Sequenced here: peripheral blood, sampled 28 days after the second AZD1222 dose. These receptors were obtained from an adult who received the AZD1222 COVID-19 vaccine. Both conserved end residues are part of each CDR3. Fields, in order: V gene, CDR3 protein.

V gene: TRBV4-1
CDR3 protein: CASSQGTASEAFF

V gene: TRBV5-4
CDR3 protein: CASSFKRESYNEQFF

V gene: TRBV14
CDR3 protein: CASSPYPRQVYNEQFF

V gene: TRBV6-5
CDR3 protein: CASRDYGELFF

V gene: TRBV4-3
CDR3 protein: CASRMMGNSPLHF

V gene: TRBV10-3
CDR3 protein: CATTQGNEKLFF

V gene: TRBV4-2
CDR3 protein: CASSQGGRSTDTQYF

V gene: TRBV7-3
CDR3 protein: CASSLTRDSFRSEAFF

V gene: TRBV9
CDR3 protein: CASSPGAGNTEAFF

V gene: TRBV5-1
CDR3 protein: CASSGTVTGELFF

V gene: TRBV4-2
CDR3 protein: CASSGSPGTSGVTGELFF

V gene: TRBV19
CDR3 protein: CASSDPGGTGGPYTEAFF